These T cell receptor beta chains were read from a single sample in a study of graft-versus-host responses after intestinal transplantation. For these TCRs, the target antigens are not known. Profiling relied on immunoSEQ multiplex PCR, and the TCRdb table lists in-frame clones only, not all of them. The sample yields about 71,000 clones, roughly 94% seen once. Sequences were derived from unstimulated CD8+ T cells sorted from spleen or lymph node cells, sampled before intestinal transplant. The receptors were gathered from a human donor who received an intestinal transplant. Both conserved end residues are part of each CDR3. The D gene is left open where the match is weak. Size is stated for part of the rows, as once, few or many counts, or as a class when the clone is expanded.

size,D,J,V,DNA,CDR3
NA,NA,TRBJ2-6,TRBV7-3,TGTGCCAGCAGCTTAACAGACTCTGGGGCCAACGTCCTGACTTTC,CASSLTDSGANVLTF
NA,NA,TRBJ2-1,TRBV5-6,TGTGCCAGCAGCCCCTCCGAGGGACAATTATACAATGAGCAGTTCTTC,CASSPSEGQLYNEQFF
NA,NA,TRBJ1-2,TRBV19,TGTGCCAGTAGGGGGCCAGTCGGAGAATATGGCTACACCTTC,CASRGPVGEYGYTF
NA,NA,TRBJ1-4,TRBV7-9,TGTGCCAGCAGCTTAGCAGGCCTGGGAACTAATGAAAAACTGTTTTTT,CASSLAGLGTNEKLFF
NA,NA,TRBJ2-7,TRBV6-5,TGTGCCAGCAGTTACTCGCGTCGGGCGGCCTACGAGCAGTACTTC,CASSYSRRAAYEQYF
NA,NA,TRBJ2-2,TRBV9,TGTGCCAGCAGCGGTGCCGGGGAGCTGTTTTTT,CASSGAGELFF
NA,TRBD2,TRBJ2-5,TRBV4-1,TGCGCCAGCAGCCAGGTAACTAGCGGGAGGCTGGAAGAGACCCAGTACTTC,CASSQVTSGRLEETQYF
NA,TRBD2,TRBJ2-1,TRBV11-3,TGTGCCAGCAGCTTAGATCGAGGTAGCGGGAGATCTGGTGAGCAGTTCTTC,CASSLDRGSGRSGEQFF
NA,NA,TRBJ2-1,TRBV18,TGTGCCAGCTCCTACGACCCGGACAATGAGCAGTTCTTC,CASSYDPDNEQFF
NA,NA,TRBJ1-6,TRBV2,TGTGCCAGCATCCCCGGGTTGCGTAATTCACCCCTCCACTTT,CASIPGLRNSPLHF
NA,NA,TRBJ2-1,TRBV25-1,TGTGCCAGCGGGGTTAGCGGTCCTGAGCAGTTCTTC,CASGVSGPEQFF
NA,NA,TRBJ2-7,TRBV6-5,TGTGCCACGGGGGATCCTGCCTACGAGCAGTACTTC,CATGDPAYEQYF
NA,NA,TRBJ2-3,TRBV27,TGTGCCAGTGACATCCGGGACACCATGACCCCCCGAGATACGCAGTATTTT,CASDIRDTMTPRDTQYF
NA,NA,TRBJ2-5,TRBV15,TGTGCCACCAGCAGAGAGCATCTGCGGCTGGAGGAGACCCAGTACTTC,CATSREHLRLEETQYF
NA,TRBD2,TRBJ2-3,TRBV4-1,TGCGCCAGCAGCCAAGCGGGGGGGCCAGGGCACGCAGATACGCAGTATTTT,CASSQAGGPGHADTQYF
NA,TRBD2,TRBJ2-3,TRBV27,TGTGCCAGCAGTCCCGGACTAGCGGGAGCCCCGGATACGCAGTATTTT,CASSPGLAGAPDTQYF
NA,TRBD2,TRBJ2-7,TRBV7-6,TGTGCCAGCAGCCTCGGGACTAGCGGGGCTAACTCCTACGAGCAGTACTTC,CASSLGTSGANSYEQYF
NA,NA,TRBJ2-5,TRBV29-1,TGCAGCGTTGGACAGGGAGGGGGCCAAGAGACCCAGTACTTC,CSVGQGGGQETQYF
NA,NA,TRBJ2-5,TRBV14,TGTGCCAGCAGCCAAGAACCCCGCCGAGAAGAGACCCAGTACTTC,CASSQEPRREETQYF
NA,TRBD2,TRBJ2-7,TRBV27,TGTGCCAGCAGTACCCTAGCGGGAGGAGGCGAGCAGTACTTC,CASSTLAGGGEQYF
NA,NA,TRBJ1-2,TRBV29-1,TGCAGCGTTGAAAGGGACGAGGACTATGGCTACACCTTC,CSVERDEDYGYTF
NA,NA,TRBJ2-7,TRBV5-1,TGCGCCAGCAGCTTGGTGGGCGGGTCTTACGAGCAGTACTTC,CASSLVGGSYEQYF
NA,TRBD1,TRBJ1-1,TRBV4-1,TGCGCCAGCAGGCCGATTACAGGGGGTGACACTGAAGCTTTCTTT,CASRPITGGDTEAFF
NA,TRBD2,TRBJ2-5,TRBV7-9,TGTGCCAGCCGCGGGAGTATAGAGACCCAGTACTTC,CASRGSIETQYF
NA,TRBD2,TRBJ2-7,TRBV29-1,TGCAGCGTTGAAGCGGTTGGGCTAGCGGGAGATGGCTACTACGAGCAGTACTTC,CSVEAVGLAGDGYYEQYF
once,NA,TRBJ2-7,TRBV7-8,TGTGCCAGCAGCTTAGAGGCACAGTACGAGCAGTACTTC,CASSLEAQYEQYF
NA,NA,TRBJ1-1,TRBV9,TGTGCCAGCAGCGGAAGCACAGGGACTGAAGCTTTCTTT,CASSGSTGTEAFF
once,NA,TRBJ2-1,TRBV6-5,TGTGCCAGCAGTTCACACGAAGTGGGTGAGCAGTTCTTC,CASSSHEVGEQFF
NA,NA,TRBJ2-5,TRBV7-9,TGTGCCAGCAGCCACGCCGGGACACTTTCGCTTGAGCAGTACTTC,CASSHAGTLSLEQYF
NA,NA,TRBJ1-3,TRBV4-1,TGCGCCAGCAGCCAAGGTTCCGTCTTCAGGGTCGGTGGAAACACCATATATTTT,CASSQGSVFRVGGNTIYF
NA,NA,TRBJ1-1,TRBV14,TGTGCCAGCAGACGGGGGAACACTGAAGCTTTCTTT,CASRRGNTEAFF
NA,TRBD2,TRBJ2-3,TRBV9,TGTGCCAGCAGCGTCGTTGCGGGAGGGCCGGACACAGATACGCAGTATTTT,CASSVVAGGPDTDTQYF
NA,NA,TRBJ2-2,TRBV6-5,TGTGCCAGCAGTGAAGGGACCTACACCGGGGAGCTGTTTTTT,CASSEGTYTGELFF
once,TRBD1,TRBJ1-1,TRBV10-3,TGTGCCATCAGTGAGCCTAGGACAGGGGGGAAAAGGAATGCTGAAGCTTTCTTT,CAISEPRTGGKRNAEAFF
NA,NA,TRBJ2-7,TRBV14,TGTGCCAGCAGCCCACAGGGAATCCCCTACGAGCAGTACTTC,CASSPQGIPYEQYF
NA,NA,TRBJ1-1,TRBV28,TGTGCCAGCAGCCTCATGAACACTGAAGCTTTCTTT,CASSLMNTEAFF
NA,NA,TRBJ1-6,TRBV15,TGTGCCACCAGCAGAGATGGCGACGGAGGGGCGTCTTCACCCCTCCACTTT,CATSRDGDGGASSPLHF
NA,TRBD2,TRBJ2-1,TRBV7-9,TGTGCCAGCAGCGCCCAAACCGCACTAGCGGGAGTTTCCAATGAGCAGTTCTTC,CASSAQTALAGVSNEQFF
NA,NA,TRBJ2-7,TRBV7-9,TGTGCCAGCAGCTTAGAGGGAGCGGCCGCCTACGAGCAGTACTTC,CASSLEGAAAYEQYF
NA,NA,TRBJ2-3,TRBV27,TGTGCCAGCAGTTTATCGAGGCAGGGGGGCGGGTCTGACCCCACAGATACGCAGTATTTT,CASSLSRQGGGSDPTDTQYF
NA,NA,TRBJ2-1,TRBV7-9,TGTGCCAGCAGCCCAACTGGAGCCAATGAGCAGTTCTTC,CASSPTGANEQFF
NA,NA,TRBJ2-7,TRBV13,TGTGCCAGCAGCCTACCTTTGGGGGATTCCTACGAGCAGTACTTC,CASSLPLGDSYEQYF
NA,TRBD2,TRBJ2-7,TRBV19,TGTGCCAGTAGTATGGGACTAGCGGGATACGAGCAGTACTTC,CASSMGLAGYEQYF
NA,TRBD1,TRBJ2-7,TRBV27,TGTGCCAGCAGCCGCACCCCGGGACAGGGAAGGCACTACGAGCAGTACTTC,CASSRTPGQGRHYEQYF
NA,NA,TRBJ1-1,TRBV27,TGTGCCAGCAGTCAACAGGGATTGGGAACTGAAGCTTTCTTT,CASSQQGLGTEAFF
NA,TRBD2,TRBJ2-3,TRBV5-3,TGTGCCAGAAGCTTGTGGGGAGCGGGAGGGTTGACAGATACGCAGTATTTT,CARSLWGAGGLTDTQYF